This is a list of T cell receptor beta chains from one sample in a study of Graves' ophthalmopathy and Graves' hyperthyroidism. Via MiXCR, TCRdb re-called the multiplex PCR reads, giving one row per CDR3 protein. The sample has hundreds of thousands of distinct CDR3 sequences; approximately 15% are singletons. The sequencing input was blood. Receptors were obtained from a woman aged 30 to 39 with Graves' ophthalmopathy. The conserved cysteine and the conserved F or W are not part of the CDR3 here. The D gene is left open where the match is weak.

TRBJ1-2 | TRBV9 | TRBD1 | ASSVTPGGDAYGYT
TRBJ2-7 | TRBV6-2/TRBV6-3 | TRBD2 | ASSPGTSGAVSSYEQY
TRBJ2-4 | TRBV3-1 | . | ASSQVARIQY
TRBJ2-2 | TRBV5-1 | TRBD2 | ASSLDSSGANTGELF
TRBJ1-2 | TRBV20-1 | . | SARVQDINYGYT
TRBJ2-7 | TRBV12-5 | TRBD2 | ASGLTSGASYEQY
TRBJ2-7 | TRBV29-1 | TRBD1 | SVNRGRNLGEQY
TRBJ1-1 | TRBV27 | . | ATDSGNTEAF
TRBJ1-2 | TRBV6-5 | . | ASIREGVRYGYT
TRBJ2-2 | TRBV10-1 | TRBD2 | ASPEREYTGELF
TRBJ1-2 | TRBV20-1 | . | SARTPGREIYGYT
TRBJ2-7 | TRBV11-1 | TRBD2 | ASSFVGGRGSYEQY
TRBJ2-5 | TRBV18 | . | ASSPPRLDQETQY
TRBJ1-5 | TRBV4-1 | . | ASSQDSGLRQPQH
TRBJ2-2 | TRBV11-1 | . | ASRVRMEQGTNTGELF
TRBJ1-2 | TRBV4-1 | TRBD1 | ASSQGQGVYGYT
TRBJ2-7 | TRBV28 | TRBD1 | ASSSKGAPPYEQY
TRBJ2-5 | TRBV11-2 | . | ASSSPSDWGTQY
TRBJ2-5 | TRBV29-1 | TRBD2 | SVDGLAGGGETQY
TRBJ1-2 | TRBV12-3/TRBV12-4 | . | ASSLPPVSYT
TRBJ1-6 | TRBV6-5 | . | ASSSSSPYNSPLH
TRBJ2-7 | TRBV15 | . | ATAYGGGNEQY
TRBJ2-4 | TRBV20-1 | . | SVGQSDIQY
TRBJ2-2 | TRBV5-1 | . | ASKTSDTGELF
TRBJ2-5 | TRBV28 | . | ASSPPAGHGETQY
TRBJ2-7 | TRBV27 | . | ASSSPPGSYEQY
TRBJ2-7 | TRBV28 | . | ASSTLQGVSYEQY
TRBJ1-3 | TRBV6-1 | TRBD1 | ASSPLGQSGNTIY
TRBJ2-3 | TRBV6-5 | . | ASSFSLQTDTQY
TRBJ2-3 | TRBV12-3/TRBV12-4 | . | ASSLGGRLTDTQY
TRBJ1-6 | TRBV3-1 | TRBD1 | ASSPGQGGIYNSPLH
TRBJ2-7 | TRBV7-9 | TRBD2 | ASSFGVAGFDEQY
TRBJ1-2 | TRBV5-1 | . | ASSFEVTVLRGGYT
TRBJ2-5 | TRBV7-9 | TRBD2 | ASSPGGAYQETKY
TRBJ2-7 | TRBV10-3 | . | AISEWGYEQY